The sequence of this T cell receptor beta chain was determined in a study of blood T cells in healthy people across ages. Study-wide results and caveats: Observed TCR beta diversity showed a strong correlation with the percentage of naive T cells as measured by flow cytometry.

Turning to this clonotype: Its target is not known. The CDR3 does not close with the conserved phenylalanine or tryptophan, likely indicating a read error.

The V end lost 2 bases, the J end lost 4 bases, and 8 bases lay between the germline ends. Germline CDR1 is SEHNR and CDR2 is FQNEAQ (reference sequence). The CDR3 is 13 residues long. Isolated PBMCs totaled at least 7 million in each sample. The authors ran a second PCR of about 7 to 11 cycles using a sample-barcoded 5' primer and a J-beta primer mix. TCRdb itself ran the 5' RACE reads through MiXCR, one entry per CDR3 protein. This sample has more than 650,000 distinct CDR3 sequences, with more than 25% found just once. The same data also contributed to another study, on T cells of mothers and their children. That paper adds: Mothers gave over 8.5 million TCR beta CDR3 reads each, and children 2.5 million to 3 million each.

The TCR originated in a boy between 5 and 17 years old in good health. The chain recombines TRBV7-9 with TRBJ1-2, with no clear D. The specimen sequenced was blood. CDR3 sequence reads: CASSLTSSYGYTS. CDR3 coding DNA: TGTGCCAGCAGCTTAACCTCTAGCTATGGCTACACCTCC.